These T cell receptor beta chains were read from a single sample in a study of blood T cell repertoires in COVID-19. Only in-frame clones appear in the TCRdb table, and some are missing; sequencing was by immunoSEQ multiplex PCR. The sample yields about 270,000 clones, roughly 90% seen once. Sequences were obtained from peripheral blood. The receptors were sampled from a woman aged 25 to 39 with COVID-19, enrolled during active disease. CDR3s include the opening cysteine and the closing phenylalanine or tryptophan. The D gene is left open where the match is weak. For some rows the clone size is stated as once, few or many, or as a class when expanded; others skip it.

cdr3_aa cdr3_nt v_call clone_size j_call d_call
CASSFGGNEKLFF TGTGCCAGCAGCTTCGGAGGTAATGAAAAACTGTTTTTT TRBV5-6 few TRBJ1-4 NA
CASSQDSSGANVLTF TGTGCCAGCAGCCAAGACAGCTCTGGGGCCAACGTCCTGACTTTC TRBV3-1/TRBV3-2 NA TRBJ2-6 NA
CASSQGPPGHRYEQYF TGTGCCAGCAGCCAAGGCCCTCCGGGACACCGCTACGAGCAGTACTTC TRBV14 NA TRBJ2-7 NA
CASSEASGTGGTEAFF TGTGCCAGCTCAGAGGCCTCCGGGACAGGGGGCACTGAAGCTTTCTTT TRBV18 NA TRBJ1-1 TRBD1
CASSQDSSGGARTGELFF TGCGCCAGCAGCCAAGATTCCAGCGGGGGGGCTAGAACCGGGGAGCTGTTTTTT TRBV4-1 NA TRBJ2-2 TRBD2
CATSRDSGGSTDTQYF TGTGCCACCAGCAGAGATTCGGGGGGTAGCACAGATACGCAGTATTTT TRBV15 NA TRBJ2-3 TRBD2
CASSPTLNQETQYF TGTGCCAGCAGCCCTACGCTAAACCAAGAGACCCAGTACTTC TRBV9 NA TRBJ2-5 NA
CASSQTSYYEQYF TGTGCCAGTTCCCAAACGAGCTACTACGAGCAGTACTTC TRBV19 once TRBJ2-7 NA
CASSLNGDTQYF TGCGCCAGCAGCTTGAACGGAGATACGCAGTATTTT TRBV5-1 NA TRBJ2-3 NA
CASGRGLHGYTF TGTGCCAGCGGGCGGGGCCTACATGGCTACACCTTC TRBV28 NA TRBJ1-2 NA
CASTVSGASTDTQYF TGTGCCAGCACCGTAAGCGGGGCCAGCACAGATACGCAGTATTTT TRBV5-4 NA TRBJ2-3 TRBD2
CASSQTAEAFF TGTGCCAGCAGCCAAACGGCTGAAGCTTTCTTT TRBV7-9 NA TRBJ1-1 NA
CASSLGTLRGQAKNIQYF TGTGCCAGCAGCTTAGGGACCCTCAGGGGGCAGGCCAAAAACATTCAGTACTTC TRBV7-6 NA TRBJ2-4 TRBD1
CASSLVREFGNSPLHF TGTGCCAGCAGCTTAGTTCGGGAGTTTGGGAATTCACCCCTCCACTTT TRBV7-9 NA TRBJ1-6 NA
CASSPRPSIDRNSGELFF TGTGCCAGCAGCCCTAGACCATCTATTGACAGGAACTCCGGGGAGCTGTTTTTT TRBV11-2 NA TRBJ2-2 NA
CASSLVTSGVPGEQYF TGTGCCAGCAGCTTAGTTACTAGCGGGGTTCCTGGCGAGCAGTACTTC TRBV11-2 NA TRBJ2-7 TRBD2
CASSIDYNEQFF TGCGCCAGCAGCATAGACTACAATGAGCAGTTCTTC TRBV5-1 NA TRBJ2-1 NA
CASSLRRASGGAEDTQYF TGTGCCAGCAGCTTAAGGAGGGCCAGCGGGGGGGCCGAGGATACGCAGTATTTT TRBV7-2 NA TRBJ2-3 TRBD2
CASSGGSYNEQFF TGTGCCAGCAGTGGGGGGTCCTACAATGAGCAGTTCTTC TRBV12-3/TRBV12-4 few TRBJ2-1 NA
CAISESSSYEQYF TGTGCCATCAGTGAGTCGTCATCCTACGAGCAGTACTTC TRBV10-3 NA TRBJ2-7 NA
CASSLGQGITEAFF TGCGCCAGCAGCTTGGGTCAGGGTATCACTGAAGCTTTCTTT TRBV5-1 NA TRBJ1-1 NA
CASSIMGRTGSNQPQHF TGTGCCAGTAGTATTATGGGCCGAACAGGGTCAAATCAGCCCCAGCATTTT TRBV19 NA TRBJ1-5 NA
CASSKGVCRKLFF TGTGCCAGCAGCAAGGGAGTTTGTCGCAAACTGTTTTTT TRBV21-1 NA TRBJ1-4 NA
CASSVDASYEQYF TGTGCCAGCAGCGTAGATGCCAGCTACGAGCAGTACTTC TRBV9 NA TRBJ2-7 NA
CASSPLLSPGELFF TGTGCCAGCAGCCCCTTATTGTCCCCCGGGGAGCTGTTTTTT TRBV11-2 NA TRBJ2-2 NA
CASSPAGSSTDTQYF TGTGCCAGTAGTCCTGCGGGATCAAGCACAGATACGCAGTATTTT TRBV19 NA TRBJ2-3 NA
CASSIVGSLYNEQFF TGTGCCAGTAGTATAGTTGGCAGTCTCTACAATGAGCAGTTCTTC TRBV19 NA TRBJ2-1 NA
CASSLEGQPFRNTIYF TGTGCCAGCAGCTTGGAGGGACAGCCTTTCAGAAACACCATATATTTT TRBV5-6 NA TRBJ1-3 TRBD1
CASSLVLGQDYEQYF TGTGCCAGCAGCTTAGTTCTAGGACAGGACTACGAGCAGTACTTC TRBV11-2 NA TRBJ2-7 TRBD1
CASSLSSGGDTGELFF TGTGCCAGCAGCTTAAGTAGCGGGGGTGACACCGGGGAGCTGTTTTTT TRBV7-6 few TRBJ2-2 TRBD2
CASSDEGQGGKYF TGTGCCAGCAGTGACGAGGGGCAGGGGGGAAAGTACTTC TRBV2 NA TRBJ2-5 NA
CASSLGQGGSTEAFF TGTGCCAGCAGCTTAGGCCAGGGGGGAAGCACTGAAGCTTTCTTT TRBV7-8 NA TRBJ1-1 TRBD1
CASTPSRRGILTYNEQFF TGTGCCAGCACCCCTAGTCGCCGGGGGATCCTAACCTACAATGAGCAGTTCTTC TRBV11-2 NA TRBJ2-1 NA
CASSVSGGANTGELFF TGTGCCAGCAGCGTTAGCGGGGGCGCGAACACCGGGGAGCTGTTTTTT TRBV9 NA TRBJ2-2 TRBD2
CASSLAAAMGSNEQFF TGTGCCAGCAGCTTGGCCGCGGCGATGGGGAGCAATGAGCAGTTCTTC TRBV5-5 NA TRBJ2-1 NA
CATPSWTANTGELFF TGTGCCACCCCCTCATGGACAGCGAACACCGGGGAGCTGTTTTTT TRBV24-1 NA TRBJ2-2 NA